This TCR beta chain was identified in a study of shared clonotypes between healthy human individuals. Study as a whole: Contributing individuals were a couple of females and three males aged 18 to 49. Study outcomes and limitations: Since donors were few, the genetic and exposure-history diversity represented was limited.

An even split of each subset's genomic DNA across several immunoSEQ plates was performed. Only in-frame clones appear in the TCRdb table, and some are missing; sequencing was by immunoSEQ multiplex PCR. Of millions of clones listed, roughly 95% are singletons. Germline CDR1 is ENHRY and CDR2 is SYGVKD. Trimming at V came to 2 bases and at J to 5 bases, leaving 8 bases not matched to a gene. There are 16 residues in the CDR3. The investigators split CD4+ cells into a CD45RA+ naive subset and a CD45RA-negative memory subset. Comment on this clone: Its antigen is unknown.

This TCR was recovered from a man younger than 35 in good health. Sequencing used naive CD4+ T cells sorted from blood. Subset of the sample: CD45RA+ positively selected. V is TRBV10-3 and J is TRBJ2-5, with 10 bases identical to TRBD2. The CDR3 is CAISEPASGGGETQYF. DNA of the CDR3: TGTGCCATCAGTGAGCCGGCTAGCGGGGGAGGGGAGACCCAGTACTTC.